What follows are 27 T cell receptor beta chains derived from one specimen sequenced in a study of T cell responses to AZD1222 COVID-19 vaccine. This table comes from immunoSEQ multiplex PCR, and its TCRdb copy is limited to in-frame clones, with some not included. The sample records over 90,000 clones, 84% being singletons. The material was peripheral blood, obtained on day 0 of AZD1222 vaccination. These TCRs come from an adult in good health.

This clone was seen just once. The genes are TRBV4-3 and TRBJ2-3; 8 bases map to TRBD1. This CDR3 region has 16 residues. Looked up from germline, CDR1 is LGHNA and CDR2 is YSLEER. Trimming cost V 3 bases and J 2 bases; bases outside gene matches: 7. DNA for the CDR3: TGCGCCAGCAGCCATGCCTACAGGGGGGTCACAGATACGCAGTATTTT. Translation: CASSHAYRGVTDTQYF.

J is TRBJ2-3 and V is TRBV19; no firm D call. Deletions cut 5 bases from V and 7 bases from J, with 10 bases between. The germline gives CDR1 LNHDA, CDR2 SQIVND (reference sequence). This CDR3 region has 12 residues. The CDR3 DNA follows: TGTGCCAGTAGTGATTTGGGGTATACGCAGTATTTT. It is translated as CASSDLGYTQYF.

The chain carries TRBV11-3 and TRBJ2-5, with 11 bases fitting TRBD2. With V trimmed by 5 bases and J by 4 bases, 9 bases remained unmatched. The CDR3 length is 16 residues. Germline lookup yields CDR1 SGHNT and CDR2 YENEEA. CDR3 loop: CASSRLAGGDGETQYF. As DNA, the CDR3 is TGTGCCAGCAGCCGTCTAGCGGGGGGAGATGGAGAGACCCAGTACTTC.

The V and J genes are TRBV28 and TRBJ2-3, with D possibly TRBD2 on 5 matching bases. This CDR3 is 14 amino acids long. The V end lost 2 bases, the J end lost 1 base, and 7 bases lay between the germline ends. Germline V gene sequence: CDR1 MDHEN, CDR2 SYDVKM. The CDR3 DNA sequence: TGTGCCAGCAGTTTAAGGCGGGGCACAGATACGCAGTATTTT. Translation: CASSLRRGTDTQYF.

J is TRBJ1-2 and V is TRBV28; D perhaps matches TRBD1 (6 bases). This CDR3 region has 18 residues. Looked up from germline, CDR1 is MDHEN and CDR2 is SYDVKM. The ends were cut back, 3 bases at V and 4 bases at J, with 24 bases in the middle. The CDR3 reads CASSFIYSGTLSTYGYTF. CDR3 DNA: TGTGCCAGCAGTTTTATCTATTCCGGGACATTATCAACCTATGGCTACACCTTC.

This clone was detected only once. Other DNA variants within this sample encode the same CDR3. This rearrangement joins TRBV2 to TRBJ1-5, with 7 bases that match TRBD1. The V gene's germline CDR1 is SNHLY and CDR2 FYNNEI. V lost 6 bases and J lost 4; bases outside the gene matches: 3. The CDR3 is 13 amino acids. The CDR3 coding sequence is TGTGCCAGCAGCGGACAGGAGAATCAGCCCCAGCATTTT. This gives the protein CASSGQENQPQHF. The variable domain in full, completed from reference TRBV2 and TRBJ1-5, reads EPEVTQTPSHQVTQMGQEVILRCVPISNHLYFYWYRQILGQKVEFLVSFYNNEISEKSEIFDDQFSVERPDGSNFTLKIRSTKLEDSAMYFCASSGQENQPQHFGDGTRLSIL.

In this sample, this clone turned up once. The rearrangement uses TRBV28 and TRBJ1-5, with 7 bases fitting TRBD1. Germline loops: CDR1 MDHEN, CDR2 SYDVKM. The CDR3 consists of 14 residues. V gave up 1 base and J gave up 5 bases; unmatched junction bases: 2. This chain's CDR3 is CASSLLGGDQPQHF. CDR3 DNA: TGTGCCAGCAGTTTATTAGGGGGCGATCAGCCCCAGCATTTT.

The chain links TRBV19 to TRBJ1-2; D uncertain. Germline V CDR1 and CDR2: LNHDA, SQIVND (reference sequence). V was clipped by 4 bases and J by 5 bases, with 8 bases between them. The CDR3 is 12 residues long. The DNA of the CDR3 is TGTGCCAGTAGTAGCGGCAGGTATGGCTACACCTTC. This encodes CASSSGRYGYTF.

The chain employs TRBV19 and TRBJ1-6; D is ambiguous. The ends were cut back, 2 bases at V and 9 bases at J, with 8 bases in the middle. Germline V gene lookup returns CDR1 LNHDA and CDR2 SQIVND (reference sequence). The CDR3 spans 13 residues. The CDR3 is CASSISKGSPLHF. Written as DNA, the CDR3 is TGTGCCAGTAGTATATCCAAGGGTTCACCCCTCCACTTT.

The chain joins TRBV24-1 to TRBJ2-1; the match to TRBD2 covers 12 bases. With V trimmed by 1 base and J by 0 bases, 15 bases remained unmatched. Looked up from germline, CDR1 is KGHDR and CDR2 is SFDVKD. The CDR3 spans 22 residues. CDR3: CATSDFRGAGTSGPSSYNEQFF. The CDR3 DNA follows: TGTGCCACCAGTGATTTCAGAGGCGCCGGGACTAGCGGGCCCAGCTCCTACAATGAGCAGTTCTTC.

This clone was seen a few times. V and J are TRBV9 and TRBJ2-5; D possibly corresponds to TRBD1 (5 bases). The CDR3 length is 15 residues. V was trimmed by 0 bases and J by 2 bases, leaving 11 bases between them. Germline V gene lookup returns CDR1 SGDLS and CDR2 YYNGEE. CDR3 in amino acids: CASSVVQGGQETQYF. In DNA form, the CDR3 reads TGTGCCAGCAGCGTAGTCCAGGGTGGTCAAGAGACCCAGTACTTC.

The V call is TRBV7-8, the J call TRBJ1-1; no reliable D call. The ends were cut back, 5 bases at V and 2 bases at J, with 12 bases in the middle. The length of the CDR3 is 14 residues. Germline V gene data show CDR1 as SGHVS and CDR2 as FQNEAQ. The CDR3, as DNA: TGTGCCAGCAGCGTAATTGGGCCCAACACTGAAGCTTTCTTT. Translating gives CASSVIGPNTEAFF.

The chain couples TRBV3-1 (or the pseudogene TRBV3-2) to TRBJ1-1, with D unresolved. The V and J ends lost 3 bases and 10 bases respectively, with 12 bases between them. The germline gives CDR1 LGHDT, CDR2 YNNKEL (reference sequence). The CDR3 is 12 residues long. CDR3 residues: CASSQGSLGAFF. CDR3 DNA sequence: TGTGCCAGCAGCCAGGGCAGCCTCGGAGCTTTCTTT.

The V call is TRBV29-1, the J call TRBJ1-1; tentative D call: TRBD1 (5 bases). This CDR3 has 14 residues. Trimming took off 4 bases at V and 6 bases at J, with 18 bases between the two ends. CDR1 SQVTM and CDR2 ANQGSEA come from the germline V gene. DNA for the CDR3: TGCAGCGTTGCCTTCCGCAGGGTTGACGCTGAAGCTTTCTTT. Amino acids: CSVAFRRVDAEAFF.

This chain joins TRBV24-1 and TRBJ2-1, with 9 bases fitting TRBD1. Germline loops: CDR1 KGHDR, CDR2 SFDVKD. This CDR3 is built from 16 residues. J was trimmed by 7 bases and V by 0 bases; bases with no gene match: 6. The CDR3 DNA sequence: TGTGCCACCAGTGATTTGTCGGGACAGGGTAGGAATGAGCAGTTCTTC. Amino acids: CATSDLSGQGRNEQFF.

V usage is TRBV13 and J usage is TRBJ2-1; 12 bases align to TRBD2. Germline CDR1 PRHDT, CDR2 FYEKMQ (reference sequence). V was clipped by 3 bases and J by 4 bases; unmatched bases: 7. There are 17 residues in the CDR3. The CDR3 here is CASSLGDLAGGYNEQFF. The CDR3 DNA reads TGTGCCAGCAGCTTGGGAGACCTAGCGGGAGGGTACAATGAGCAGTTCTTC.

The gene calls are TRBV4-3 and TRBJ1-1, with D possibly matching TRBD1 (5 bases). Trimming took 4 bases from V and 1 from J, leaving 13 bases between them. The CDR3 is 15 amino acids. The germline gives CDR1 LGHNA, CDR2 YSLEER. CDR3: CASSPGVAKNTEAFF. CDR3 DNA: TGCGCCAGCAGCCCGGGGGTGGCCAAGAACACTGAAGCTTTCTTT.

The chain links TRBV4-2 to TRBJ2-2; 12 nucleotides agree with TRBD2. The ends lost 4 bases at V and 3 bases at J; junction bases unmatched: 0. The length of the CDR3 is 15 residues. In germline, CDR1 is LGHNA, CDR2 YNFKEQ. The CDR3 DNA reads TGTGCCAGCAGCCCTAGCGGGGGGGACACCGGGGAGCTGTTTTTT. Its translation is CASSPSGGDTGELFF.

The chain employs TRBV7-9 and TRBJ2-3; the D call may be TRBD1 or TRBD2 (5 bases each). V was shortened by 3 bases and J by 3 bases, with 13 bases between the two germline ends. This CDR3 has 15 residues. CDR1 and CDR2 (germline): SEHNR, FQNEAQ (reference sequence). CDR3 coding DNA: TGTGCCAGCAGCTTTGGGGGATTCGTGACAGATACGCAGTATTTT. The encoded protein is CASSFGGFVTDTQYF.

This clone showed up just a few times. This chain links TRBV7-9 with TRBJ1-2; D remains ambiguous. This CDR3 spans 12 amino acids. Germline V gene data show CDR1 as SEHNR and CDR2 as FQNEAQ (reference sequence). The ends were cut back, 5 bases at V and 3 bases at J, with 7 bases in the middle. This CDR3 is CASSQSDYGYTF. In DNA, the CDR3 is TGTGCCAGCAGCCAATCCGACTATGGCTACACCTTC.

This clone was found once. V is TRBV2 and J is TRBJ2-3, with unresolved D. This CDR3 has 15 residues. Trimming left V 2 bases short and J 2 bases short, with 11 bases between. Per germline, CDR1 SNHLY and CDR2 FYNNEI. CDR3 sequence: CASSETGFNTDTQYF. As DNA, the CDR3 is TGTGCCAGCAGTGAAACGGGTTTTAACACAGATACGCAGTATTTT.

The chain uses TRBV7-2 and TRBJ2-3; possibly TRBD1 for D (6 bases). V gave up 1 base and J gave up 1 base, with 9 bases separating them. The CDR3 loop spans 15 amino acids. Germline CDR1 SGHTA, CDR2 FQGNSA. The CDR3 region is CASSLGGLGTDTQYF. Written as DNA, the CDR3 is TGTGCCAGCAGCTTAGGGGGGCTGGGCACAGATACGCAGTATTTT.

The V gene is TRBV7-2, the J gene TRBJ1-2; possibly TRBD1 for D (6 bases). The CDR3 length is 15 residues. The V gene's germline CDR1 is SGHTA and CDR2 FQGNSA. V was clipped by 4 bases and J by 2 bases, with 14 bases between them. CDR3 protein: CASSSPGQLNYGYTF. The CDR3 coding sequence is TGTGCCAGCAGCTCCCCGGGACAATTAAACTATGGCTACACCTTC.

J is TRBJ2-5 and V is TRBV24-1, with D possibly being TRBD1 or TRBD2 (5 bases each). This CDR3 spans 13 amino acids. Per germline, CDR1 KGHDR and CDR2 SFDVKD. V lost 10 bases, J lost 5 bases, and 16 bases lay in between. The CDR3: CATGRGVGETQYF. For the CDR3, the DNA is TGTGCCACGGGAAGGGGAGTAGGCGAGACCCAGTACTTC.

The chain is built from TRBV12-3 or TRBV12-4 and TRBJ2-3, with no clear D. The CDR3 consists of 13 residues. V lost 3 bases to trimming and J lost 5 bases, with 9 bases between them. The CDR3 loop reads CASSFGSLDTQYF. As DNA, the CDR3 is TGTGCCAGCAGTTTCGGATCTTTAGATACGCAGTATTTT.

This chain uses TRBV7-9 with TRBJ1-5; tentative D call: TRBD1 (6 bases). V lost 1 base and J 3 bases, leaving 7 bases between the germline ends. Germline loops: CDR1 SEHNR, CDR2 FQNEAQ (reference sequence). This CDR3 comprises 14 residues. Here the CDR3 DNA reads TGTGCCAGCAGCTTAGGACAGGCCAATCAGCCCCAGCATTTT. Translation gives CASSLGQANQPQHF.

V usage is TRBV6-1 and J usage is TRBJ1-2; D not certain. Germline V gene data show CDR1 as MNHNS and CDR2 as SASEGT. Trimming took 2 bases from V and 3 from J, leaving 13 bases between them. The length of the CDR3 is 15 residues. The CDR3 bases are TGTGCCAGCAGTGAAACCGGGGAAGCGGACTATGGCTACACCTTC. Translating it yields CASSETGEADYGYTF.